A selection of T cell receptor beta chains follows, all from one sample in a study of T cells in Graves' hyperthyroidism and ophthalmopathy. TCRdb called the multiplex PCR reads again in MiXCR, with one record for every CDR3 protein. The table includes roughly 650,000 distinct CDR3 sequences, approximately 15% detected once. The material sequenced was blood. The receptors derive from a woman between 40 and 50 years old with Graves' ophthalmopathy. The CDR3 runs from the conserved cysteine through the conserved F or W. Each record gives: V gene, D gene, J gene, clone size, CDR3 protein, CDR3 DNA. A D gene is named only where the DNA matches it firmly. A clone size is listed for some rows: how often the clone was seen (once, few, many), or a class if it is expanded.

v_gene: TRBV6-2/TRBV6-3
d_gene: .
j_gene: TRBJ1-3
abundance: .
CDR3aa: CATGLGAGGNTIYF
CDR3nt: TGTGCCACAGGTTTGGGGGCTGGTGGAAACACCATATATTTT

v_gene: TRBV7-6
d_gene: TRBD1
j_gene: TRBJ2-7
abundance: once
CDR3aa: CASSYGRGLVYEQYF
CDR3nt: TGTGCCAGCAGCTACGGCAGGGGGTTAGTGTACGAGCAGTACTTC

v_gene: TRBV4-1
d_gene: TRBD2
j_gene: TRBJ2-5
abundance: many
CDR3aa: CASSHPGLAGGPGQETQYF
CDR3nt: TGCGCCAGCAGCCACCCAGGACTAGCGGGGGGGCCGGGCCAAGAGACCCAGTACTTC

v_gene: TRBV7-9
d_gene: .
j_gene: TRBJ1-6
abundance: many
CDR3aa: CASSLDLSNSPLHF
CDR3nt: TGTGCCAGCAGCCTGGACTTATCTAATTCACCCCTCCACTTT

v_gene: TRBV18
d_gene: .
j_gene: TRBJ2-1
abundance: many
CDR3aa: CASSTPPSSYNEQFF
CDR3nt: TGTGCCAGCTCAACCCCCCCGAGCTCCTACAATGAGCAGTTCTTC

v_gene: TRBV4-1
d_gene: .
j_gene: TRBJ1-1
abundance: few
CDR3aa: CASSQVPNSGQSGTEAFF
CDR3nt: TGCGCCAGCAGCCAAGTCCCCAACTCCGGGCAAAGTGGCACTGAAGCTTTCTTT

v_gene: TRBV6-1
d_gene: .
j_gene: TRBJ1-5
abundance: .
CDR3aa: CASSARDMNQPQHF
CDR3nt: TGTGCCAGCAGTGCGCGGGATATGAATCAGCCCCAGCATTTT

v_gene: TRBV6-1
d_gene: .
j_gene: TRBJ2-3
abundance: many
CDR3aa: CASRLFDSTDTQYF
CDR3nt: TGTGCCAGCAGACTCTTCGACAGCACAGATACGCAGTATTTT

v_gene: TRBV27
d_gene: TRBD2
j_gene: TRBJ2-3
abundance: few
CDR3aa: CASVTGGETDTQYF
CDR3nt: TGTGCCAGCGTGACGGGAGGCGAAACAGATACGCAGTATTTT

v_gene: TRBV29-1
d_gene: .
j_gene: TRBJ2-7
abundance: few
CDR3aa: CSATGTNPYEQYF
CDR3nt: TGCAGCGCAACCGGGACGAACCCCTACGAGCAGTACTTC

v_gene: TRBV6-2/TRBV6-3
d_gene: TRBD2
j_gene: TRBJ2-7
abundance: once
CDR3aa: CASSALAGGTYEQYF
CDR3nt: TGTGCCAGCAGTGCTTTGGCGGGAGGAACCTACGAGCAGTACTTC

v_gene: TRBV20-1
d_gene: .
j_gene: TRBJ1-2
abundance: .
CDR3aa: CSARSLRGYTF
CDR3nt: TGCAGTGCTAGGAGCCTAAGGGGCTACACCTTC

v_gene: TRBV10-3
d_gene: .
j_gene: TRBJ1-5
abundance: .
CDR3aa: CAISEGGASNQPQHF
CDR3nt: TGTGCCATCAGTGAGGGGGGGGCCAGCAATCAGCCCCAGCATTTT

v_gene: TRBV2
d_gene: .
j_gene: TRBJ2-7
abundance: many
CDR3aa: CASRLAPTYEQYF
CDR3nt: TGTGCCAGCAGGCTAGCGCCTACCTACGAGCAGTACTTC

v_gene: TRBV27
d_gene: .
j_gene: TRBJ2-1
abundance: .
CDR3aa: CASSLIPTGHFNEQFF
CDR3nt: TGTGCCAGCAGTTTAATCCCAACAGGGCACTTCAATGAGCAGTTCTTC

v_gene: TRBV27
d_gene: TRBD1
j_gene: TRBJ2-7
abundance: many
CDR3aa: CASSLGTGVGEQYF
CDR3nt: TGTGCCAGCAGTTTGGGGACAGGGGTGGGAGAGCAGTACTTC

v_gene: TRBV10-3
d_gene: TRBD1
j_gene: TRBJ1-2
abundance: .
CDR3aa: CAISNTGGGDGYTF
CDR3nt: TGTGCCATCAGTAATACAGGGGGTGGGGATGGCTACACCTTC

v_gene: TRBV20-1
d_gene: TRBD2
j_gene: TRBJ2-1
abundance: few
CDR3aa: CSARELAGEHNEQFF
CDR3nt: TGCAGTGCTAGAGAACTAGCGGGGGAACACAATGAGCAGTTCTTC

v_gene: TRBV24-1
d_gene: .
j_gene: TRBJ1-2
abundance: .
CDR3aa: CATSDFPNRDGYTF
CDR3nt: TGTGCCACCAGTGATTTCCCAAACAGGGATGGCTACACCTTC

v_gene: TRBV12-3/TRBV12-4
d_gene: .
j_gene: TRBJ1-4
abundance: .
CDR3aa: CASHSGLPTNEKLFF
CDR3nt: TGTGCCAGCCACAGCGGGTTGCCAACTAATGAAAAACTGTTTTTT

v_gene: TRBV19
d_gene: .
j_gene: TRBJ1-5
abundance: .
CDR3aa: CASSIGVGYLGNQPQHF
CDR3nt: TGTGCCAGTAGTATTGGGGTAGGGTATTTGGGCAATCAGCCCCAGCATTTT

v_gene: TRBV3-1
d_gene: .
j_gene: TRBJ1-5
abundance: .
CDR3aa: CASSAGVSARQPQHF
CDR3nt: TGTGCCAGCAGTGCAGGGGTTTCGGCAAGACAGCCCCAGCATTTT

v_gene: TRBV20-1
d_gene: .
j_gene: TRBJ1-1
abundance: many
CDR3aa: CSAAQGRAEAFF
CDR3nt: TGCAGTGCTGCCCAGGGGAGGGCTGAAGCTTTCTTT

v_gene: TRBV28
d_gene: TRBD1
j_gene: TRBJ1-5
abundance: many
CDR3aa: CASSSTGTGNQPQHF
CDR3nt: TGTGCCAGCAGTTCGACCGGGACAGGGAATCAGCCCCAGCATTTT

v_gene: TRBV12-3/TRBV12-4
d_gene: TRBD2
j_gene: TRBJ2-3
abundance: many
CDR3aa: CASSLGPTSGDTQYF
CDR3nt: TGTGCCAGCAGTTTAGGCCCGACTAGCGGAGATACGCAGTATTTT

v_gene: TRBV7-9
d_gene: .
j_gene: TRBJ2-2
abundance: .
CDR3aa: CASSLNRVNGELFF
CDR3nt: TGTGCCAGCAGCTTAAACAGGGTGAACGGGGAGCTGTTTTTT

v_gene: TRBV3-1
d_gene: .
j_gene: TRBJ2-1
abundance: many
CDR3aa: CASSHGRQEQFF
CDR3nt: TGTGCCAGCAGCCACGGCAGGCAGGAGCAGTTCTTC

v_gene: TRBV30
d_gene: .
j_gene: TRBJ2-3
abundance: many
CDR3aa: CAYGEDTQYF
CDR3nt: TGTGCCTACGGGGAAGATACGCAGTATTTT

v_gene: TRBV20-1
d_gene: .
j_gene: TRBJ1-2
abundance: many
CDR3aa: CSALLRALRGYTF
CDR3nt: TGCAGTGCCCTCCTTAGGGCCCTTCGGGGCTACACCTTC

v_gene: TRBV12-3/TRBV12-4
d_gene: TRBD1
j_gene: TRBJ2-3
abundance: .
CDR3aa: CASRQTGTGTDTQYF
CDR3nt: TGTGCCAGCAGGCAAACCGGGACAGGGACAGATACGCAGTATTTT

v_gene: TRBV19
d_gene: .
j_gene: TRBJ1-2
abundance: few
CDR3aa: CASSAGRSVKGYTF
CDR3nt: TGTGCCAGTAGTGCGGGACGGAGTGTCAAGGGCTACACCTTC

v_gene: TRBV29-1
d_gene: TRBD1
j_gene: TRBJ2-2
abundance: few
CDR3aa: CSVSTGPTNTGELFF
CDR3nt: TGCAGCGTCTCGACAGGGCCCACAAACACCGGGGAGCTGTTTTTT

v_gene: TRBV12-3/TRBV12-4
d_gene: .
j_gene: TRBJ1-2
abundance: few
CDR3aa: CASASSGYGYTF
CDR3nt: TGTGCCAGCGCGTCATCAGGATATGGCTACACCTTC

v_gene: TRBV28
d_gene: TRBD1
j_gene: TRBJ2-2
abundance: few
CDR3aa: CASSLGDRDAGELFF
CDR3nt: TGTGCCAGCAGTTTGGGGGACAGGGACGCCGGGGAGCTGTTTTTT

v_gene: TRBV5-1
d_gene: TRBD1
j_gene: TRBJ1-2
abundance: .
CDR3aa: CASSLQPTGDYGYTF
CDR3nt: TGCGCCAGCAGCTTGCAACCCACAGGGGATTATGGCTACACCTTC